The 18 T cell receptor beta chains given below trace back to one sample, sequenced in a study of T-cell reconstitution after alpha-beta-depleted transplantation in children. A TCRbeta library incorporating unique molecular identifiers was prepared. TCRdb analysed the PCR reads with MiXCR anew, one entry per CDR3 protein. The sample records roughly 150,000 distinct CDR3 sequences, 11% being singletons. Here the sequenced sample was PBMCs, taken before TCRalphabeta/CD19-depleted stem cell transplant. The origin of the receptors is a boy younger than 10 with acute myeloid leukemia, due to receive a stem cell transplant.

This clonotype was found many times. This sequence joins TRBV4-2 and TRBJ1-5; D gene ambiguous. Germline V gives CDR1 LGHNA, CDR2 YNFKEQ. V lost 0 bases and J 2 bases, leaving 11 bases between the germline ends. The CDR3 contains 16 residues. CDR3 amino acids: CASSQEIRERNQPQHF. The CDR3 bases are TGTGCCAGCAGCCAAGAAATTAGGGAACGCAATCAGCCCCAGCATTTT.

At least ten counts were recorded for this clonotype. V is TRBV6-1 and J is TRBJ1-6; D is uncertain. The CDR3 extends over 13 amino acids. Between the trimmed V and J ends, which lost 5 bases and 8 bases, there was a span of 10 bases. Germline CDR1 and CDR2: MNHNS and SASEGT. The CDR3 DNA reads as TGTGCCAGCAGTCCCCGACGGTATTCACCCCTCCACTTT. This gives the protein CASSPRRYSPLHF.

Concerning this clonotype: Just one base apart from a much larger clone, this may be a read error. This likely comes from a read error, as the CDR3 has no conserved phenylalanine or tryptophan at its end. The V and J genes are TRBV6-1 and TRBJ2-1; D possibly corresponds to TRBD2 (5 bases). The V end was cut by 1 base, the J end by 4 bases, with 11 bases between. The CDR3 is 15 amino acids. The germline V gene encodes CDR1 MNHNS and CDR2 SASEGT. The CDR3 DNA follows: TGTGCCAGCAGTGAAGAAGGACTGGGGTACAATGAGCAGTTCTAC. The encoded protein is CASSEEGLGYNEQFY.

Many counts were recorded for this clonotype. This chain connects TRBV6-5 to TRBJ1-3, with a weak D call TRBD1 (6 bases). Trimming shortened V by 4 bases and J by 2 bases, and 9 bases separated the two germline ends. Germline V CDR1 and CDR2: MNHEY, SVGAGI. CDR3 length: 14 residues. The CDR3 sequence is CASSSTGTGNTIYF. DNA of the CDR3: TGTGCCAGCAGTTCCACAGGGACTGGAAACACCATATATTTT.

This clonotype was recorded at least ten times. V usage is TRBV12-3 or TRBV12-4 and J usage is TRBJ1-1, with 7 bases lining up with TRBD1. The ends lost 2 bases at V and 6 bases at J; junction bases unmatched: 6. The CDR3 covers 14 residues. The CDR3 sequence is CASSLLTGWAEAFF. CDR3 sequence (DNA): TGTGCCAGCAGTTTACTGACAGGGTGGGCTGAAGCTTTCTTT.

This clonotype appeared many times. V is TRBV6-1 and J is TRBJ2-3; the D gene is possibly TRBD2 (6 bases). CDR3 length equals 15 residues. V was cut by 2 bases and J by 6 bases, with 15 bases left in between. Germline V gene lookup returns CDR1 MNHNS and CDR2 SASEGT. CDR3 DNA: TGTGCCAGCAGTGAACCGGCGCTGGCGGGGGATACGCAGTATTTT. Residues: CASSEPALAGDTQYF.

In its sample, this clonotype was seen many times. This sequence joins TRBV20-1 and TRBJ2-7; TRBD1 aligns across 8 bases. The V and J ends lost 6 bases and 5 bases, in that order; junction bases with no gene match: 12. Germline CDR1 is DFQATT and CDR2 is SNEGSKA (reference sequence). This CDR3 has 14 amino acids. The CDR3 sequence is CSAPVGQGFHEQYF. DNA for the CDR3: TGCAGTGCCCCTGTCGGACAGGGTTTCCACGAGCAGTACTTC.

This clonotype was recorded at least ten times. The V and J genes are TRBV18 and TRBJ2-7, with D perhaps matching TRBD2 (6 bases). This CDR3 is built from 17 residues. The V gene's germline CDR1 is KGHSH and CDR2 LQKENI. Trimming left V 3 bases short and J 0 bases short, with 18 bases between. The CDR3 is CASSPPRGGASSYEQYV. The CDR3 DNA reads as TGTGCCAGCTCACCCCCGCGCGGCGGGGCCAGCTCCTACGAGCAGTACGTC.

This clonotype appeared many times. V usage is TRBV6-1 and J usage is TRBJ1-2; tentative D call: TRBD1 (6 bases). Trimming stripped 4 bases from V and 1 base from J, with 13 bases between. Germline V gives CDR1 MNHNS, CDR2 SASEGT. The length of the CDR3 is 15 residues. Written as DNA, the CDR3 is TGTGCCAGCAGTGGAGAGACAGGTCGTAACTATGGCTACACCTTC. Amino acid sequence: CASSGETGRNYGYTF.

Turning to this clonotype: A much larger clone differs by one base, so this may be a read error. V is TRBV5-1 and J is TRBJ2-6; D is possibly TRBD1 (5 bases). There are 14 residues in the CDR3. Germline lookup yields CDR1 SGHRS and CDR2 YFSETQ. This CDR3 is CASSSRVGANVPTF. DNA of the CDR3: TGCGCCAGCAGCTCTAGGGTTGGGGCCAACGTCCCGACTTTC.

This clonotype has ten or more counts. J is TRBJ2-1 and V is TRBV20-1; D not resolved. Per the germline V gene, CDR1 is DFQATT and CDR2 is SNEGSKA (reference sequence). The CDR3 runs 15 residues. Trimming took 0 bases from V and 1 from J, leaving 10 bases between them. This chain's CDR3 is CSARDVQHSYNEQFF. CDR3 coding DNA: TGCAGTGCTAGAGATGTACAGCATTCCTACAATGAGCAGTTCTTC.

J is TRBJ2-3 and V is TRBV10-1, with D maybe TRBD2 (5 bases). V lost 3 bases and J lost 0, with 13 bases in between. The CDR3 is 16 residues long. Germline V gives CDR1 WNHNN, CDR2 SYGVQD (reference sequence). The CDR3 here is CASSDLLGASTDTQYF. CDR3 in DNA: TGCGCCAGCAGTGACCTCCTGGGAGCTAGCACAGATACGCAGTATTTT.

This clonotype was detected many times. CDR3 coding DNA: TGCGCCAGCAAAATTAACAGGGAGGATGGCTACACCTTC. It codes for CASKINREDGYTF. The rearrangement links TRBV5-1 to TRBJ1-2; D may be TRBD1 (6 bases). From germline, CDR1 is SGHRS and CDR2 YFSETQ. The CDR3 loop spans 13 amino acids. Trimming took off 6 bases at V and 6 bases at J, with 15 bases between the two ends.

The chain uses TRBV20-1 and TRBJ2-1, with TRBD2 matching 7 bases. The J segment lost 3 bases and the V segment lost 1 base, leaving 0 bases of the junction unmatched. Looked up from germline, CDR1 is DFQATT and CDR2 is SNEGSKA (reference sequence). The CDR3 loop spans 13 amino acids. The CDR3 DNA reads as TGCAGTGCTAGAGGGGACTACTACAATGAGCAGTTCTTC. Its translation: CSARGDYYNEQFF.

This clonotype was observed at least ten times. The gene calls are TRBV5-4 and TRBJ1-2, with 7 bases matching TRBD1. Germline lookup yields CDR1 SGHNT and CDR2 YYREEE (reference sequence). This CDR3 has 14 amino acids. The ends lost 4 bases at V and 5 bases at J; junction bases unmatched: 8. CDR3 bases: TGTGCCAGCAGCCCGCGTGGGACAGCATATGGCTACACCTTC. Translation: CASSPRGTAYGYTF.

This clonotype was seen many times. The J gene is TRBJ1-6, the V gene TRBV30; unclear D gene. V was pared by 0 bases and J by 7 bases, with 7 bases between. In germline, CDR1 is GTSNPN, CDR2 SVGIG (reference sequence). This CDR3 spans 13 amino acids. The CDR3 spells CAWSVQTNSPLHF. DNA of the CDR3: TGTGCCTGGAGTGTACAGACAAATTCACCCCTCCACTTT.

This clonotype was counted many times. The genes are TRBV9 and TRBJ1-3; TRBD1 is a possible D gene (5 bases). From germline, CDR1 is SGDLS and CDR2 YYNGEE. The CDR3 contains 15 residues. V lost 0 bases and J 1 base, leaving 8 bases between the germline ends. CDR3 sequence (DNA): TGTGCCAGCAGCGTAGAAGGGGCTTCTGGAAACACCATATATTTT. It translates to CASSVEGASGNTIYF.

This clonotype was counted at least ten times. The DNA of the CDR3 is TGTGCCAGCCAAAGAGGGGGTAGCGGATCCTACAATGAGCAGTTCTTC. It codes for CASQRGGSGSYNEQFF. The chain joins TRBV9 to TRBJ2-1; D may match TRBD1 or TRBD2 (6 bases each). Trimming shortened V by 7 bases and J by 1 base, and 18 bases separated the two germline ends. CDR3 length: 16 amino acids. CDR1 and CDR2 from the germline V gene are SGDLS and YYNGEE.